The 15 T cell receptor beta chains in this list originate from one sample, sequenced in a study of fetal regulatory T cell absence and autoimmunity. Profiled with immunoSEQ multiplex PCR; TCRdb holds only in-frame clones, not every one. The sample yields more than 85,000 clones, roughly 78% seen once. The specimen sequenced was pancreas tissue. Receptors were obtained from a male donor with IPEX syndrome.

This clone occurred a few times. The V and J genes are TRBV2 and TRBJ2-7; 10 bases are shared with TRBD1. The CDR3 covers 14 residues. Germline V gene data show CDR1 as SNHLY and CDR2 as FYNNEI. V gave up 5 bases and J gave up 5 bases; unmatched junction bases: 6. This CDR3 is CASSRDRGPHEQYF. Here the CDR3 DNA reads TGTGCCAGCAGTAGAGACAGGGGGCCACACGAGCAGTACTTC.

Comment on this clone: One junction end disagrees with the germline gene, perhaps due to a read error. The gene calls are TRBV6-5 and TRBJ2-7, with unresolved D. This CDR3 is 13 amino acids long. Germline CDR1 reads MNHEY; CDR2 reads SVGAGI. For the CDR3, the DNA is TGTGCCAGCAGTTATTCGTTTCGGTTCGCGAGAACCTTC. It codes for CASSYSFRFARTF.

This clone was recorded a few times. The rearrangement links TRBV30 to TRBJ2-7; TRBD2 agrees at 7 bases. Trimming removed 4 bases from V and 7 bases from J; junction bases left unmatched: 4. This CDR3 spans 11 amino acids. Germline V lookup: CDR1 GTSNPN, CDR2 SVGIG (reference sequence). CDR3 sequence reads: CAWKGGWEQYF. CDR3 DNA sequence: TGTGCCTGGAAGGGAGGGTGGGAGCAGTACTTC.

J is TRBJ1-6 and V is TRBV11-3; a weak D match, TRBD1 (6 bases). Germline V gene data show CDR1 as SGHNT and CDR2 as YENEEA. This CDR3 region has 15 residues. V was clipped by 5 bases and J by 6 bases, with 14 bases between them. The CDR3 sequence is CASSLRGGRNSPLHF. The CDR3, as DNA: TGTGCCAGCAGCCTTAGGGGGGGGCGTAATTCACCCCTCCACTTT.

The chain couples TRBV13 to TRBJ2-5; D perhaps matches TRBD1 (5 bases). Germline lookup yields CDR1 PRHDT and CDR2 FYEKMQ (reference sequence). This CDR3 spans 14 amino acids. V dropped 5 bases and J dropped 0 bases, with 10 bases sitting between them. The CDR3 region has the DNA TGTGCCAGCAGCATTCGACAGTACCAAGAGACCCAGTACTTC. It encodes CASSIRQYQETQYF.

The chain carries TRBV11-3 and TRBJ2-7; D remains ambiguous. The V end was cut by 0 bases, the J end by 3 bases, with 0 bases between. CDR1 and CDR2 from the germline V gene are SGHNT and YENEEA. The CDR3 runs to 11 residues. The CDR3 reads CASSLDYEQYF. The CDR3 DNA follows: TGTGCCAGCAGCTTAGACTACGAGCAGTACTTC.

This chain links TRBV7-9 with TRBJ2-1; tentatively, D is TRBD1 or TRBD2 (5 bases each). The CDR3 is made up of 13 amino acids. V dropped 3 bases and J dropped 8 bases, with 11 bases sitting between them. CDR1 and CDR2 (germline): SEHNR, FQNEAQ (reference sequence). The CDR3 region is CASSFQGEYEQFF. The CDR3, as DNA: TGTGCCAGCAGCTTCCAGGGAGAATATGAGCAGTTCTTC.

The count of this clone is one. The J gene is TRBJ1-1, the V gene TRBV5-1, with D unclear. V lost 2 bases to trimming and J lost 2 bases, with 10 bases between them. The CDR3 runs 14 residues. Germline CDR1 SGHRS, CDR2 YFSETQ. CDR3 protein: CASSFGLSNTEAFF. The CDR3 nucleotides read TGCGCCAGCAGCTTTGGACTGAGTAACACTGAAGCTTTCTTT.

This clone was found a few times. V gene TRBV14 combines with J gene TRBJ1-5; D is ambiguous. With 0 bases removed from V and 6 bases from J, the gap between germline ends came to 0 bases. Germline V lookup: CDR1 SGHDN, CDR2 FVKESK. The CDR3 covers 11 residues. DNA of the CDR3: TGTGCCAGCAGCCAAGATCAGCCCCAGCATTTT. The encoded protein is CASSQDQPQHF.

The chain links TRBV10-3 to TRBJ2-4; D may be TRBD1 (6 bases). Between the trimmed V and J ends, which lost 7 bases and 4 bases, there was a span of 14 bases. CDR3 size: 14 residues. From germline, CDR1 is ENHRY and CDR2 SYGVKD. CDR3 bases: TGTGCCATCAATCAACCAGGACAGAAAAACATTCAGTACTTC. This encodes CAINQPGQKNIQYF.

This clone appeared a few times. The V and J genes are TRBV2 and TRBJ1-2, with 9 bases that match TRBD1. This CDR3 spans 11 amino acids. With V trimmed by 9 bases and J by 4 bases, 0 bases remained unmatched. The germline V gene has CDR1 SNHLY and CDR2 FYNNEI. CDR3 nucleotide sequence: TGTGCCAGGGGACAGGGCTATGGCTACACCTTC. Encoded protein: CARGQGYGYTF. Full variable domain (missing parts from reference TRBV2 and TRBJ1-2): EPEVTQTPSHQVTQMGQEVILRCVPISNHLYFYWYRQILGQKVEFLVSFYNNEISEKSEIFDDQFSVERPDGSNFTLKIRSTKLEDSAMYFCARGQGYGYTFGSGTRLTVV.

The chain combines TRBV5-1 with TRBJ1-1, with D possibly being TRBD1 (5 bases). The V end was cut by 4 bases, the J end by 4 bases, with 17 bases between. This CDR3 has 15 residues. CDR1 is SGHRS, CDR2 YFSETQ, per germline. This chain's CDR3 is CASSQDRDLGTEAFF. In nucleotides, the CDR3 is TGCGCCAGCAGCCAAGACCGGGACTTGGGCACTGAAGCTTTCTTT.

The chain recombines TRBV2 with TRBJ2-5, with TRBD1 matching over 9 bases. The length of the CDR3 is 15 residues. Unmatched junction bases numbered 7, after V lost 3 bases and J lost 5 bases. Germline loops: CDR1 SNHLY, CDR2 FYNNEI. Written as DNA, the CDR3 is TGTGCCAGCAGTGAGGGACAGGGATGGGGCGAGACCCAGTACTTC. This translates into CASSEGQGWGETQYF.

CDR3 coding DNA: TGTGCCAGCAGCTTAGTACAGGGGGACACTGAAGCTTTCTTT. Translation gives CASSLVQGDTEAFF. The J gene is TRBJ1-1, the V gene TRBV7-9; TRBD1 matches 8 bases. Per germline, CDR1 SEHNR and CDR2 FQNEAQ (reference sequence). There are 14 residues in the CDR3. The V gene end was trimmed by 1 base and the J gene end by 3 bases; junction bases not matched to a gene: 1.

This clone was counted once. The chain recombines TRBV7-7 with TRBJ2-5, with D tentatively TRBD2 (6 bases). This CDR3 contains 13 residues. Germline CDR1 SSHAT, CDR2 FNYEAQ (reference sequence). The CDR3 spells CASARGAWETQYF. The CDR3 DNA reads TGTGCTAGCGCCCGCGGGGCGTGGGAGACCCAGTACTTC.